One sample yielded the 17 T cell receptor beta chains listed below, sequenced in a study of T cell responses to AZD1222 COVID-19 vaccine. TCRdb's copy holds only in-frame clones and misses some; the assay was immunoSEQ multiplex PCR. Of roughly 120,000 clones in the sample, around nine tenths were seen once. The specimen was peripheral blood, collected 28 days after the second AZD1222 dose. These receptors all come from an adult who received the AZD1222 COVID-19 vaccine.

The chain has TRBV27 and TRBJ1-5; 8 bases are shared with TRBD1. The germline V gene has CDR1 MNHEY and CDR2 SMNVEV (reference sequence). The CDR3 totals 16 residues. Unmatched junction bases numbered 8, after V lost 5 bases and J lost 2 bases. The CDR3 region has the DNA TGTGCCAGCAGTCCAGACAGGGGTGGTGGCAATCAGCCCCAGCATTTT. Amino acid sequence: CASSPDRGGGNQPQHF.

The chain recombines TRBV29-1 with TRBJ2-1; the match to TRBD1 covers 9 bases. V dropped 5 bases and J dropped 8; count of bases not matched to a gene: 10. This CDR3 is 14 amino acids long. Germline V gene sequence: CDR1 SQVTM, CDR2 ANQGSEA. CDR3 DNA sequence: TGCAGCGTTCTACGGAGACAGGGGGTAGATGAGCAGTTCTTC. Residues: CSVLRRQGVDEQFF.

The V and J genes are TRBV7-2 and TRBJ2-7; D not certain. CDR3 length: 11 residues. Germline assignment: CDR1 SGHTA and CDR2 FQGNSA. Trimming stripped 5 bases from V and 7 bases from J, with 9 bases between. CDR3 residues: CASSAWIEQYF. The DNA of the CDR3 is TGTGCCAGCAGCGCCTGGATAGAGCAGTACTTC.

The chain combines TRBV5-1 with TRBJ2-5, with TRBD2 matching over 8 bases. Germline CDR1 reads SGHRS; CDR2 reads YFSETQ. The V gene end was trimmed by 4 bases and the J gene end by 5 bases; junction bases not matched to a gene: 10. CDR3 size: 15 residues. CDR3 region: CASSKSQREMETQYF. DNA for the CDR3: TGCGCCAGCAGCAAATCGCAGCGGGAGATGGAGACCCAGTACTTC.

V gene TRBV19 combines with J gene TRBJ2-5; perhaps TRBD2 as D (5 bases). CDR1 LNHDA and CDR2 SQIVND come from the germline V gene (reference sequence). CDR3 size: 11 residues. Between the trimmed V and J ends, which lost 10 bases and 4 bases, there was a span of 10 bases. The CDR3 nucleotides are TGTGCCACCGCTGCGGGAGAGACCCAGTACTTC. Residues: CATAAGETQYF.

CDR3 nucleotides: TGTGCCAGCAGCCCCACTGGCAGCGGGAGTGCAGATACGCAGTATTTT. Translated: CASSPTGSGSADTQYF. This chain connects TRBV4-2 to TRBJ2-3, with 8 bases identical to TRBD2. With V trimmed by 4 bases and J by 4 bases, 10 bases remained unmatched. The CDR3 is 16 residues long. CDR1 and CDR2 from the germline V gene are LGHNA and YNFKEQ.

This chain joins TRBV2 and TRBJ2-7, with D tentatively TRBD1 (5 bases). The CDR3 extends over 15 amino acids. CDR1 is SNHLY and CDR2 is FYNNEI in the germline V gene. Trimming pared 6 bases from V and 1 base from J, leaving 16 bases between. DNA of the CDR3: TGTGCCAGCAGCGTCGACAGAGCGCGGTCCTACGAGCAGTACTTC. This translates into CASSVDRARSYEQYF.

The V and J genes are TRBV4-2 and TRBJ2-1; 10 bases are shared with TRBD2. With 1 base clipped from V and 7 bases from J, the junction kept 7 bases outside the gene matches. Germline V gene data show CDR1 as LGHNA and CDR2 as YNFKEQ. The length of the CDR3 is 16 residues. As DNA, the CDR3 is TGTGCCAGCAGCCAAGTGAAAGCGGGAGGGCCAAATGAGCAGTTCTTC. This translates into CASSQVKAGGPNEQFF.

The chain joins TRBV7-9 to TRBJ2-5; D not resolved. CDR1 and CDR2 (germline): SEHNR, FQNEAQ (reference sequence). This CDR3 has 12 amino acids. V lost 5 bases to trimming and J lost 1 base, with 5 bases between them. Here the CDR3 reads CASSVGQETQYF. In DNA form, the CDR3 reads TGTGCCAGCAGCGTAGGCCAAGAGACCCAGTACTTC.

The table lists this clone with a count of one. This rearrangement joins TRBV3-1 (or the pseudogene TRBV3-2) to TRBJ2-1, with TRBD2 matching over 11 bases. J was trimmed by 15 bases and V by 1 base; bases with no gene match: 14. Germline CDR1 and CDR2: LGHDT and YNNKEL (reference sequence). There are 16 residues in the CDR3. For the CDR3, the DNA is TGTGCCAGCAGCCAAGCTCCGGGACTAGCGGTCCCTGGAGGGTTCTTC. The encoded protein is CASSQAPGLAVPGGFF.

The rearrangement joins TRBV9 to TRBJ2-1, with 9 bases fitting TRBD2. The germline V gene encodes CDR1 SGDLS and CDR2 YYNGEE. V shed 0 bases and J 0 bases; nucleotides not matched to a gene: 7. This CDR3 is 18 amino acids long. The CDR3 nucleotides are TGTGCCAGCAGCGTAGGAGGTGCGGGAGGGCCCTCCTACAATGAGCAGTTCTTC. This sequence encodes CASSVGGAGGPSYNEQFF.

The chain uses TRBV5-4 and TRBJ2-3; D is ambiguous. The CDR3 is made up of 14 amino acids. V was clipped by 2 bases and J by 6 bases, with 13 bases between them. Germline assignment: CDR1 SGHNT and CDR2 YYREEE (reference sequence). The CDR3: CASSFLVSVDTQYF. CDR3 sequence (DNA): TGTGCCAGCAGCTTCCTAGTTAGTGTGGATACGCAGTATTTT.

The chain couples TRBV27 to TRBJ2-7; D gene uncertain. V dropped 5 bases and J dropped 3 bases, with 11 bases sitting between them. This CDR3 has 13 residues. CDR1 is MNHEY, CDR2 SMNVEV, per germline (reference sequence). The DNA of the CDR3 is TGTGCCAGCAGTCGTATCCCACACTACGAGCAGTACTTC. This sequence encodes CASSRIPHYEQYF.

This chain connects TRBV7-9 to TRBJ1-5; 10 nucleotides align to TRBD1. With 6 bases clipped from V and 6 bases from J, the junction kept 5 bases outside the gene matches. This CDR3 contains 14 residues. Germline-derived CDR1 and CDR2 are SEHNR and FQNEAQ (reference sequence). CDR3 in amino acids: CASSRQGAGQPQHF. The CDR3 DNA is TGTGCCAGCAGTCGACAGGGGGCTGGTCAGCCCCAGCATTTT. Drawing the rest from reference TRBV7-9 and TRBJ1-5, the complete variable domain is DTGVSQNPRHKITKRGQNVTFRCDPISEHNRLYWYRQTLGQGPEFLTYFQNEAQLEKSRLLSDRFSAERPKGSFSTLEIQRTEQGDSAMYLCASSRQGAGQPQHFGDGTRLSIL.

The chain uses TRBV7-2 and TRBJ2-2; 12 bases map to TRBD2. V shed 4 bases and J 5 bases; nucleotides not matched to a gene: 8. Germline CDR1 SGHTA, CDR2 FQGNSA. This CDR3 has 17 amino acids. The CDR3 coding sequence is TGTGCCAGCAGCTGGATGGGACTAGCGGGTGCTACCGGGGAGCTGTTTTTT. Its protein is CASSWMGLAGATGELFF.

The V and J genes are TRBV4-2 and TRBJ2-3; 7 positions match TRBD2. Trimming at V came to 1 base and at J to 5 bases, leaving 12 bases not matched to a gene. Germline CDR1 and CDR2: LGHNA and YNFKEQ. The CDR3 is made up of 17 amino acids. CDR3 nucleotides: TGTGCCAGCAGCCAAGGGTATGGCGGGAGTATTGGAGATACGCAGTATTTT. This gives the protein CASSQGYGGSIGDTQYF.

The gene calls are TRBV29-1 and TRBJ2-1, with no clear D. This CDR3 spans 15 amino acids. V gave up 7 bases and J gave up 0 bases, with 16 bases separating them. Per the germline V gene, CDR1 is SQVTM and CDR2 is ANQGSEA. The CDR3 sequence: CSGRTSSSSYNEQFF. CDR3 bases: TGCAGCGGCCGCACCTCCAGTAGCTCCTACAATGAGCAGTTCTTC.